This entry is about one TCR beta chain. No cognate antigen has been identified for it. No per-base quality is available; no much larger clone lies one base away. The treatment or condition tag for this specimen amounts to: live attenuated yellow fever vaccine strain. A standard Ficoll-Paque protocol was used to isolate PBMCs from peripheral blood. Dynabeads CD4 and CD8 positive selection kits were used to isolate CD4 and CD8 T-cell fractions. TriZol was used to extract RNA from bulk PBMCs, from CD4 and CD8 fractions, and from dextramer-positive and dextramer-negative fractions. Sequencing was carried out with an Illumina NovaSeq 6000. TCR cDNA was made using 5'RACE template switching, a step that added a universal primer site and unique molecular identifiers. cDNA synthesis was primed from both the TCR alpha and TCR beta constant segments. Two PCR steps were used to amplify libraries, with sample barcodes and sequencing adapters being added in the second step. Sequencing of libraries was performed on Illumina HiSeq 2500 (2x100 bp) or NovaSeq (2x150 bp). Concerning the study's data processing: MIGEC was used to demultiplex reads and collapse the reads into UMI consensus sequences, and MiXCR was used for V(D)J alignment. Vaccine-responding clonotypes were identified with edgeR using replicate PBMC samples, with FDR below 0.01 and a log2 fold change above 5 up to day 15 being required. Each bulk clonotype received a CD4 or CD8 identity based on whether the sequenced CD4 or CD8 repertoire contained that clonotype at higher abundance. The public sequencing data were trimmed at Q25 with fastp and processed into clonotypes with MiXCR by TCRdb, which kept only in-frame beta chains. Each entry is one CDR3 protein sequence, shown with its most common DNA and genes. The V and J calls were not made by the authors but by TCRdb's processing. This sample is represented by about 320,000 distinct CDR3 sequences; approximately 11% of them were singletons. 2.5% to 4% of the sample belongs to the ten largest clones.

CDR1 and CDR2 are read off the germline V gene as SGHTA and FQGTGA. The trim is 4 bases for V and 4 bases for J, with a gap of 19 bases between the germline ends. The cysteine opens and the phenylalanine closes a CDR3 of 16 amino acids. Just the 48-base CDR3 DNA is kept, in frame starting at base 1. This sample was included in a study of T cells after yellow fever vaccination (dated by TCRdb to between 2018 and 2020). About the full investigation: Libraries from fractions with low cell numbers were prepared with the SMART-Seq v4 Ultra Low Input RNA kit. To track T-cell clones before and after primary and booster YFV17D yellow fever vaccination, bulk TCR alpha and beta repertoires were sequenced longitudinally. Two healthy male donors, one aged 18 to 30 and one aged 30 to 40 years, made up the cohort. Blood samples were taken at several timepoints before and after primary and secondary immunization, and bulk PBMC replicates and cell subsets were isolated. General findings and caveats noted by the study authors: Because abundant contaminating clonotypes from the bulk population could be contained in FACS-sorted repertoires, computational filtering was required. The secondary T-cell response was found to be weaker but faster than the primary response, with a peak reached on day 5 rather than on day 15. Most clones expanded after primary vaccination (approximately 96% of CD4 and around 88% of CD8) were re-detected after the booster, suggesting that broad memory maintenance occurred. A small share of clonotypes occurred in both CD4 and CD8 compartments, likely arising from convergent recombination. The study included only a couple of donors, which limits how far the findings can be generalized.

The chain links TRBV7-3 with TRBJ1-1; the D gene is perhaps TRBD1, on 5 matching bases. This sequence was found in a man in his late teens or twenties who received the YFV17D yellow fever vaccine. Sequencing was performed on CD4+ T cells sorted from PBMCs, taken 45 days after the yellow fever booster vaccination. For the CDR3, the sequence is CASSSIPGDLGTEAFF. The DNA reads as follows: TGTGCCAGCAGCTCGATCCCCGGGGACCTGGGCACTGAAGCTTTCTTT.